Below are 30 T cell receptor beta chains sequenced from a single sample in a study of blood T cells in healthy people across ages. The second PCR ran roughly 7 to 11 cycles with a sample-barcoded 5' primer and J-beta primers. TCRdb recomputed calls from the 5' RACE reads with MiXCR, one row per CDR3 protein. Of 1.5 million to 2 million distinct CDR3 sequences in the sample, 28% were seen once. Material: blood. These receptors all come from a woman in her twenties or thirties in good health.

A note on this clonotype: A much more abundant neighbour one base away suggests this may be a read error. This sequence joins TRBV5-4 and TRBJ1-4; TRBD1 might be the D (5 bases). Germline CDR1 reads SGHNT; CDR2 reads YYREEE (reference sequence). The V and J ends lost 4 bases and 5 bases respectively, with 12 bases between them. This CDR3 region has 14 residues. CDR3 DNA sequence: TGTGCCAGCAGCAACAGGAGGTGGAATGAAAAACTGTTTTTT. Its protein is CASSNRRWNEKLFF.

Only a few counts were recorded for this clonotype. V gene TRBV6-2 or TRBV6-3 combines with J gene TRBJ1-5, with D perhaps matching TRBD1 (5 bases). The CDR3 sequence is 14 residues long. Trimming cost V 7 bases and J 3 bases, with 13 bases left between them. Germline-derived CDR1 and CDR2 are MNHEY and SVGEGT. The CDR3 region is CASIEHGHNQPQHF. CDR3 nucleotide sequence: TGTGCCAGCATCGAACACGGACACAATCAGCCCCAGCATTTT.

The V call is TRBV6-4, the J call TRBJ2-1; 12 bases fit TRBD2. The CDR3 runs 16 residues. The germline V gene has CDR1 MRHNA and CDR2 SNTAGT. V lost 3 bases and J lost 6; bases outside the gene matches: 6. The CDR3 here is CASSEAGTSGSNEQFF. CDR3 nucleotides: TGTGCCAGCAGTGAAGCCGGGACTAGCGGGTCCAATGAGCAGTTCTTC.

This clonotype was found a few times. This rearrangement joins TRBV7-2 to TRBJ2-7, with 7 bases identical to TRBD2. The CDR3 totals 15 residues. Germline V lookup: CDR1 SGHTA, CDR2 FQGNSA. V shed 2 bases, J shed 2 bases, and the junction held 6 bases outside the gene matches. DNA of the CDR3: TGTGCCAGCAGCTTATGGCAGGCGGGGGCCTACGAGCAGTACTTC. Protein product: CASSLWQAGAYEQYF. Variable domain in full (rest from reference TRBV7-2 and TRBJ2-7): GAGVSQSPSNKVTEKGKDVELRCDPISGHTALYWYRQSLGQGLEFLIYFQGNSAPDKSGLPSDRFSAERTGGSVSTLTIQRTQQEDSAVYLCASSLWQAGAYEQYFGPGTRLTVT.

Ten or more counts support this clonotype. The genes are TRBV9 and TRBJ2-1; the D gene is possibly TRBD2 (5 bases). Germline V lookup: CDR1 SGDLS, CDR2 YYNGEE. V dropped 3 bases and J dropped 0 bases, with 16 bases sitting between them. This CDR3 is 17 amino acids long. The CDR3 sequence: CASSAWASTSSYNEQFF. Here the CDR3 DNA reads TGTGCCAGCAGCGCCTGGGCTAGCACGAGCTCCTACAATGAGCAGTTCTTC.

This chain joins TRBV20-1 and TRBJ1-4, with a weak D call TRBD1 (5 bases). The CDR3 sequence is 13 residues long. V lost 5 bases to trimming and J lost 7 bases, with 14 bases between them. Germline V CDR1 and CDR2: DFQATT, SNEGSKA (reference sequence). The CDR3 DNA sequence: TGCAGTGCTCGGGACTCGAAGGGTGAAAAACTGTTTTTT. Its translation: CSARDSKGEKLFF.

This clonotype occurred many times. This chain uses TRBV5-5 with TRBJ2-5; D might be TRBD2 (5 bases). Trimming stripped 0 bases from V and 5 bases from J, with 14 bases between. CDR3 length equals 15 residues. Germline assignment: CDR1 SGHKS and CDR2 YYEKEE (reference sequence). The CDR3 nucleotides are TGTGCCAGCAGCTTGGGAGGTACGGGAACGGAGACCCAGTACTTC. Residues: CASSLGGTGTETQYF.

Turning to this clonotype: A much larger clonotype is one base distant, so this may be a read error. The chain employs TRBV5-6 and TRBJ1-2; D is undetermined. Trimming stripped 6 bases from V and 7 bases from J, with 13 bases between. CDR3 length equals 12 residues. Germline V gene lookup returns CDR1 SGHDT and CDR2 YYEEEE. This CDR3 reads CASKALTRGYTF. The CDR3 DNA reads as TGTGCCAGCAAAGCATTAACCCGTGGCTACACCTTC.

As for this clonotype: A clone one base away is much larger, so this may be a read error. V gene TRBV4-2 combines with J gene TRBJ2-4, with 8 bases matching TRBD1. The CDR3 is 16 residues long. After removal of 3 bases from V and 13 bases from J, the junction contained 17 bases not matched to a gene. Germline V CDR1 and CDR2: LGHNA, YNFKEQ. In nucleotides, the CDR3 is TGTGCCAGCAGCCAGAGAGGTCAGGGGGCGGACCACGGGCAGTACTTC. Its protein is CASSQRGQGADHGQYF.

In its sample, this clonotype was seen many times. This chain uses TRBV5-5 with TRBJ2-1, with 8 bases fitting TRBD1. This CDR3 has 16 amino acids. V shed 0 bases and J 3 bases; nucleotides not matched to a gene: 5. Germline V gene data show CDR1 as SGHKS and CDR2 as YYEKEE (reference sequence). CDR3 region: CASSLDRGQVYNEQFF. CDR3 DNA sequence: TGTGCCAGCAGCTTGGATAGGGGACAGGTCTACAATGAGCAGTTCTTC.

This chain uses TRBV5-1 with TRBJ2-3; D is uncertain. Per the germline V gene, CDR1 is SGHRS and CDR2 is YFSETQ. V was trimmed by 1 base and J by 2 bases, leaving 11 bases between them. The CDR3 consists of 15 residues. CDR3 coding DNA: TGCGCCAGCAGCTTGCCTCCCAGCTACACAGATACGCAGTATTTT. Protein: CASSLPPSYTDTQYF. Based on the CDR3 plus reference TRBV5-1 and TRBJ2-3, the full variable domain is KAGVTQTPRYLIKTRGQQVTLSCSPISGHRSVSWYQQTPGQGLQFLFEYFSETQRNKGNFPGRFSGRQFSNSRSEMNVSTLELGDSALYLCASSLPPSYTDTQYFGPGTRLTVL.

This sequence joins TRBV12-3 or TRBV12-4 and TRBJ2-5; D might be TRBD2 (6 bases). There are 13 residues in the CDR3. V shed 4 bases and J shed 6 bases, with 12 bases lying between them. The CDR3 here is CASSYGGTQTQYF. CDR3 coding DNA: TGTGCCAGCAGTTATGGCGGGACCCAGACCCAGTACTTC.

In this sample, this clonotype turned up once. V and J are TRBV9 and TRBJ2-7; tentatively, D is TRBD1 or TRBD2 (6 bases each). Germline CDR1 and CDR2: SGDLS and YYNGEE. The CDR3 has 14 amino acids. Between the trimmed V and J ends, which lost 3 bases and 6 bases, there was a span of 16 bases. As DNA, the CDR3 is TGTGCCAGCAGCGGGGGGCTAGCGTCGATCGAGCAGTACTTC. Amino acids: CASSGGLASIEQYF.

CDR3 in DNA: TGCAGTGCTAGGGCAGTTAGCAATCAGCCCCAGCATTTT. This gives the protein CSARAVSNQPQHF. The chain joins TRBV20-1 to TRBJ1-5; D is undetermined. The V end was cut by 3 bases, the J end by 0 bases, with 6 bases between. The CDR3 totals 13 residues. Germline loops: CDR1 DFQATT, CDR2 SNEGSKA (reference sequence).

CDR3 sequence: CASSPDPSEQFF. In DNA, the CDR3 is TGTGCCAGCAGTCCGGACCCGAGTGAGCAGTTCTTC. The genes are TRBV5-6 and TRBJ2-1; no definite D call. The CDR3 loop spans 12 amino acids. Deletions cut 5 bases from V and 9 bases from J, with 12 bases between. CDR1 and CDR2 from the germline V gene are SGHDT and YYEEEE.

This rearrangement joins TRBV30 to TRBJ2-1, with TRBD2 matching 7 bases. This CDR3 is built from 13 residues. Germline assignment: CDR1 GTSNPN and CDR2 SVGIG (reference sequence). The trim removed 2 bases at V and 3 bases at J, leaving 1 base unmatched. The CDR3 here is CAWSIAGYNEQFF. Written as DNA, the CDR3 is TGTGCCTGGAGTATAGCGGGCTACAATGAGCAGTTCTTC. The full variable domain, in which reference TRBV30 and TRBJ2-1 provide the parts outside the CDR3, is SQTIHQWPATLVQPVGSPLSLECTVEGTSNPNLYWYRQAAGRGLQLLFYSVGIGQISSEVPQNLSASRPQDRQFILSSKKLLLSDSGFYLCAWSIAGYNEQFFGPGTRLTVL.

This chain links TRBV9 with TRBJ2-7; TRBD1 or TRBD2 may be the D gene (5 bases each). The germline CDR1 and CDR2 sequences are SGDLS and YYNGEE. CDR3 size: 15 residues. V lost 5 bases to trimming and J lost 4 bases, with 19 bases between them. The CDR3 loop is CASRDTVRDLYEQYF. The CDR3 DNA sequence: TGTGCCAGCAGGGATACAGTTAGGGACCTTTACGAGCAGTACTTC.

The chain has TRBV5-1 and TRBJ2-7; no clear D gene. Germline CDR1 is SGHRS and CDR2 is YFSETQ. The CDR3 totals 13 residues. V was clipped by 2 bases and J by 6 bases, with 12 bases between them. The CDR3 spells CASSFASTGEQYF. CDR3 DNA sequence: TGCGCCAGCAGCTTCGCCTCCACGGGCGAGCAGTACTTC.

This clonotype has more than one count but fewer than ten. Its ends do not fully match the called genes, so a read error is possible. The chain employs TRBV6-6 and TRBJ1-2; a weak D match, TRBD1 (6 bases). This CDR3 is 16 amino acids long. CDR1 and CDR2 (germline): MNHNY, SVGAGI (reference sequence). The chain's CDR3 is CASIYSGRGGNYGYTF. The CDR3 bases are TGTGCCAGCATTTACTCAGGGAGGGGGGGCAACTATGGCTACACCTTC.

The sample holds a few counts of this clonotype. The rearrangement joins TRBV28 to TRBJ2-1; 7 bases are a match to TRBD2. This CDR3 contains 14 residues. The V segment lost 5 bases and the J segment 9 bases; nucleotides outside the gene matches: 10. Germline CDR1 and CDR2: MDHEN and SYDVKM. The CDR3 bases are TGTGCCAGCAGTGTCGGGGGGTTTCCGGGTGAGCAGTTCTTC. Protein sequence: CASSVGGFPGEQFF.

Notes on this clonotype: This clone may be a read error of a much larger clone one base away. The V and J genes are TRBV5-6 and TRBJ2-4, with a weak D call TRBD1 (5 bases). Germline CDR1 is SGHDT and CDR2 is YYEEEE. CDR3 length: 15 amino acids. In DNA form, the CDR3 reads TGTGCCAACAGCGACCAGGGCTTAGCCAAAAACATTCAGTACTTC. Its translation is CANSDQGLAKNIQYF.

The chain uses TRBV6-6 and TRBJ1-2; weak D call: TRBD1 (5 bases). V lost 11 bases and J lost 7, with 26 bases in between. This CDR3 is built from 15 residues. The germline CDR1 and CDR2 sequences are MNHNY and SVGAGI (reference sequence). The CDR3 DNA is TGTGCCGGCAATCCTACTGGGTGGGGGGTGAGTGGCTACACCTTC. Protein sequence: CAGNPTGWGVSGYTF.

Only a few counts were recorded for this clonotype. A far larger clone is just one base off, so this is likely a read error. The chain carries TRBV9 and TRBJ2-1; D is unclear. Germline V lookup: CDR1 SGDLS, CDR2 YYNGEE. This CDR3 comprises 11 residues. The DNA for the CDR3 is TGTGCCAGCAGCTCCTTCAATGAGCAGTTCTTC. Translation: CASSSFNEQFF.

The V call is TRBV18, the J call TRBJ2-5; TRBD1 matches at 8 bases. Germline-derived CDR1 and CDR2 are KGHSH and LQKENI. This CDR3 contains 15 residues. V was pared by 1 base and J by 11 bases, with 12 bases of the junction left unmatched. CDR3 residues: CASSPRREAGQEQYF. CDR3 nucleotide sequence: TGTGCCAGCTCACCACGCAGAGAGGCGGGACAGGAGCAGTACTTC.

The gene calls are TRBV30 and TRBJ2-7, with D perhaps matching TRBD1 or TRBD2 (6 bases each). The germline V gene has CDR1 GTSNPN and CDR2 SVGIG (reference sequence). This CDR3 is built from 16 residues. V was pared by 3 bases and J by 5 bases, with 23 bases between. This CDR3 reads CAWRAGTAGEGHEQYF. Written as DNA, the CDR3 is TGTGCCTGGAGGGCGGGAACGGCAGGGGAAGGGCACGAGCAGTACTTC.

This clonotype has only a few counts. The chain is built from TRBV20-1 and TRBJ2-3; the match to TRBD2 covers 7 bases. The CDR3 has 14 amino acids. CDR1 and CDR2 from the germline V gene are DFQATT and SNEGSKA (reference sequence). V lost 5 bases to trimming and J lost 4 bases; unmatched junction nucleotides: 9. The chain's CDR3 is CSAGPTSTADTQYF. CDR3 DNA sequence: TGCAGTGCTGGGCCGACTAGCACTGCAGATACGCAGTATTTT.

This clonotype has only one observation. The CDR3 end shows no conserved phenylalanine or tryptophan, and so a read error is likely. This sequence joins TRBV7-9 and TRBJ2-1; the match to TRBD1 covers 8 bases. The V gene end was trimmed by 5 bases and the J gene end by 7 bases; junction bases not matched to a gene: 10. This CDR3 comprises 15 residues. CDR1 SEHNR and CDR2 FQNEAQ come from the germline V gene (reference sequence). CDR3 protein: CASSRERTGKNEQFT. CDR3 DNA sequence: TGTGCCAGCAGCCGGGAAAGGACAGGGAAAAATGAGCAGTTCACC.

V usage is TRBV12-3 or TRBV12-4 and J usage is TRBJ2-7; D is unclear. Trimming took 8 bases from V and 6 from J, leaving 17 bases between them. The CDR3 extends over 13 amino acids. CDR3 in amino acids: CASSRSMASEQYF. CDR3 coding DNA: TGTGCCAGCTCAAGGAGCATGGCATCCGAGCAGTACTTC.

This chain links TRBV3-1 with TRBJ2-5; D remains ambiguous. Trimming took 0 bases from V and 5 from J, leaving 10 bases between them. The CDR3 runs to 14 residues. From germline, CDR1 is LGHDT and CDR2 YNNKEL (reference sequence). Here the CDR3 reads CASSQEQPWETQYF. The CDR3 DNA is TGTGCCAGCAGCCAAGAACAACCGTGGGAGACCCAGTACTTC.

The V call is TRBV20-1, the J call TRBJ2-5; 8 bases line up with TRBD2. This CDR3 has 13 residues. The V segment lost 8 bases and the J segment 5 bases; nucleotides outside the gene matches: 10. Germline CDR1 is DFQATT and CDR2 is SNEGSKA (reference sequence). The CDR3 is CSNQAGVLETQYF. The CDR3 DNA follows: TGCAGTAACCAAGCGGGGGTTCTGGAGACCCAGTACTTC.